The 26 T cell receptor beta chains below were found in one sample sequenced in a study of cytomegalovirus exposure and HLA in healthy donors. Profiling relied on immunoSEQ multiplex PCR, and the TCRdb table lists in-frame clones only, not all of them. The table lists roughly 98,000 clones, roughly 87% of them singletons. The sequencing input was PBMCs. Source of these receptors: a man between 18 and 35 years old in good health and CMV-seropositive.

The rearrangement joins TRBV7-8 to TRBJ2-1; D perhaps matches TRBD2 (7 bases). CDR3 length equals 18 residues. Germline-derived CDR1 and CDR2 are SGHVS and FQNEAQ. Trimming took off 2 bases at V and 5 bases at J, with 22 bases between the two ends. CDR3: CASSLRKRGASRHNEQFF. The CDR3 DNA reads TGTGCCAGCAGCTTACGTAAACGGGGGGCATCCCGCCACAATGAGCAGTTCTTC. Complete variable domain (other parts from reference TRBV7-8 and TRBJ2-1): GAGVSQSPRYKVAKRGQDVALRCDPISGHVSLFWYQQALGQGPEFLTYFQNEAQLDKSGLPSDRFFAERPEGSVSTLKIQRTQQEDSAVYLCASSLRKRGASRHNEQFFGPGTRLTVL.

This clone was detected many times. The J gene is TRBJ2-3, the V gene TRBV7-3; 12 bases match TRBD2. The germline CDR1 and CDR2 sequences are SGHTA and FQGTGA. V lost 10 bases, J lost 4 bases, and 6 bases stayed unmatched. This CDR3 is built from 14 residues. As DNA, the CDR3 is TGTGCCACCTCGACTAGCGGGGGTGCAGATACGCAGTATTTT. Its protein product is CATSTSGGADTQYF.

The chain carries TRBV6-1 and TRBJ1-5; D gene uncertain. V was pared by 0 bases and J by 0 bases, with 6 bases between. Germline CDR1 is MNHNS and CDR2 is SASEGT. This CDR3 has 15 amino acids. CDR3 sequence reads: CASSEALSSNQPQHF. The CDR3 DNA reads TGTGCCAGCAGTGAAGCGCTCAGTAGCAATCAGCCCCAGCATTTT.

This chain connects TRBV19 to TRBJ1-1; 10 bases map to TRBD1. From germline, CDR1 is LNHDA and CDR2 SQIVND (reference sequence). The CDR3 totals 17 residues. Trimming removed 6 bases from V and 0 bases from J; junction bases left unmatched: 10. The CDR3 DNA reads as TGTGCCAGTAGACACCGAATGGGACAGGGGATGAACACTGAAGCTTTCTTT. The encoded protein is CASRHRMGQGMNTEAFF. The complete variable domain, with remaining parts taken from reference TRBV19 and TRBJ1-1, reads DGGITQSPKYLFRKEGQNVTLSCEQNLNHDAMYWYRQDPGQGLRLIYYSQIVNDFQKGDIAEGYSVSREKKESFPLTVTSAQKNPTAFYLCASRHRMGQGMNTEAFFGQGTRLTVV.

There are a few counts of this clone. The chain links TRBV4-3 to TRBJ2-1, with a tentative D call TRBD1 (5 bases). Germline CDR1 and CDR2: LGHNA and YSLEER. There are 15 residues in the CDR3. Trimming shortened V by 2 bases and J by 4 bases, and 12 bases separated the two germline ends. CDR3 sequence (DNA): TGCGCCAGCAGCCAAAGGACAAGGGTTTACAATGAGCAGTTCTTC. It is translated as CASSQRTRVYNEQFF.

The chain is built from TRBV6-5 and TRBJ2-7, with a tentative D call TRBD1 (6 bases). CDR1 is MNHEY, CDR2 SVGAGI, per germline. V was shortened by 0 bases and J by 0 bases, with 9 bases between the two germline ends. The CDR3 sequence is 15 residues long. CDR3 coding DNA: TGTGCCAGCAGTTACTCTTACAGGGTCTCCTACGAGCAGTACTTC. Its protein product is CASSYSYRVSYEQYF.

V gene TRBV5-6 combines with J gene TRBJ1-2; 9 bases are shared with TRBD1. Trimming removed 5 bases from V and 7 bases from J; junction bases left unmatched: 9. The CDR3 totals 14 residues. Germline-derived CDR1 and CDR2 are SGHDT and YYEEEE. Here the CDR3 reads CASRRDRVNGGYTF. CDR3 DNA: TGTGCCAGCAGAAGGGACAGGGTTAATGGTGGCTACACCTTC.

This chain links TRBV2 with TRBJ2-6; tentatively, D is TRBD1 (5 bases). CDR1 is SNHLY and CDR2 is FYNNEI in the germline V gene. V gave up 5 bases and J gave up 3 bases, with 11 bases separating them. The CDR3 has 15 amino acids. Here the CDR3 reads CASSSGLGGANVLTF. In DNA, the CDR3 is TGTGCCAGCAGTTCAGGGCTTGGTGGGGCCAACGTCCTGACTTTC.

This clone has only one observation. The V and J genes are TRBV23-1 and TRBJ2-7; perhaps TRBD2 as D (7 bases). TRBV23-1 is treated as an ORF (open reading frame) with a function not yet certain. CDR3 length: 15 amino acids. The V end was cut by 7 bases, the J end by 5 bases, with 21 bases between. The DNA for the CDR3 is TGCGCCAGCAACCTCAATGGTAAGGGGGGGAACGAGCAGTACTTC. Amino acids: CASNLNGKGGNEQYF.

The rearrangement joins TRBV2 to TRBJ2-3; a possible D gene is TRBD2 (5 bases). Germline V lookup: CDR1 SNHLY, CDR2 FYNNEI. CDR3 size: 12 residues. V lost 7 bases and J 4 bases, leaving 9 bases between the germline ends. The CDR3 sequence: CASTTSSDTQYF. In nucleotides, the CDR3 is TGTGCCAGCACAACTAGTTCAGATACGCAGTATTTT.

This clone showed up just once. This chain links TRBV28 with TRBJ2-1, with 15 bases that match TRBD2. The CDR3 has 16 residues. Germline V gene lookup returns CDR1 MDHEN and CDR2 SYDVKM. V trimming: 4 bases; J trimming: 7 bases; junction bases outside the gene matches: 5. The CDR3 DNA follows: TGTGCCAGCAGTTCTACGGGACTAGCGGGAGGTAATGAGCAGTTCTTC. It is translated as CASSSTGLAGGNEQFF.

The chain is built from TRBV4-2 and TRBJ2-5, with a weak D call TRBD1 (5 bases). Trimming removed 0 bases at V and 5 bases at J, with 19 bases between. Germline V gives CDR1 LGHNA, CDR2 YNFKEQ. The CDR3 is made up of 17 amino acids. The CDR3 is CASSQEFWGGTGETQYF. CDR3 DNA: TGTGCCAGCAGCCAAGAGTTCTGGGGCGGAACTGGTGAGACCCAGTACTTC.

This chain uses TRBV2 with TRBJ1-3, with D unresolved. CDR1 and CDR2 (germline): SNHLY, FYNNEI. V lost 4 bases to trimming and J lost 7 bases, with 23 bases between them. There are 17 residues in the CDR3. CDR3 residues: CASSVRPPHMSGNTIYF. For the CDR3, the DNA is TGTGCCAGCAGTGTACGCCCCCCTCATATGTCCGGGAACACCATATATTTT.

Here the CDR3 DNA reads TGTGCCAGCAGCTCGGGACTAGCGGGAGAAGGCGGGGAGCTGTTTTTT. It encodes CASSSGLAGEGGELFF. The genes are TRBV5-4 and TRBJ2-2, with 14 bases identical to TRBD2. The V and J ends lost 3 bases and 7 bases, in that order; junction bases with no gene match: 5. CDR3 size: 16 residues. In germline, CDR1 is SGHNT, CDR2 YYREEE (reference sequence).

This clone was found a few times. The V gene is TRBV2, the J gene TRBJ2-3; 10 nucleotides agree with TRBD2. V dropped 7 bases and J dropped 8; count of bases not matched to a gene: 9. Looked up from germline, CDR1 is SNHLY and CDR2 is FYNNEI. CDR3 size: 14 residues. In DNA, the CDR3 is TGTGCCAGCACTGTAGCGGGGGGTTTGGTTACGCAGTATTTT. Translating gives CASTVAGGLVTQYF.

V usage is TRBV7-3 and J usage is TRBJ1-3; 11 nucleotides line up with TRBD1. Germline V gene lookup returns CDR1 SGHTA and CDR2 FQGTGA. This CDR3 has 16 amino acids. J lost 1 base, V lost 5 bases, and 4 bases had no gene match. CDR3 nucleotides: TGTGCCAGCAGCCAAGGACAGGGGGCATCTGGAAACACCATATATTTT. It is translated as CASSQGQGASGNTIYF.

As DNA, the CDR3 is TGTGCCAGTAGTATTCGAATTCAGGGTTACGAGCAGTACTTC. This codes for CASSIRIQGYEQYF. This rearrangement joins TRBV19 to TRBJ2-7, with TRBD1 as a possible D gene (5 bases). Germline values: CDR1 LNHDA, CDR2 SQIVND (reference sequence). V lost 3 bases to trimming and J lost 4 bases, with 13 bases between them. The CDR3 length is 14 residues.

The V gene is TRBV4-3, the J gene TRBJ2-1; TRBD2 matches at 7 bases. Trimming cost V 7 bases and J 1 base; bases outside gene matches: 10. Germline loops: CDR1 LGHNA, CDR2 YSLEER. This CDR3 has 16 amino acids. The CDR3 sequence is CASKGGGANSYNEQFF. CDR3 in DNA: TGCGCCAGCAAGGGCGGGGGAGCAAATTCCTACAATGAGCAGTTCTTC.

This sequence joins TRBV14 and TRBJ2-3; TRBD2 might be the D (7 bases). Germline CDR1 and CDR2: SGHDN and FVKESK. The V end was cut by 4 bases, the J end by 1 base, with 18 bases between. The CDR3 has 17 residues. CDR3 DNA sequence: TGTGCCAGCAGCCCAAGTGGGCGGGGGCCGGGCACAGATACGCAGTATTTT. As protein: CASSPSGRGPGTDTQYF.

In this sample, this clone turned up once. The CDR3 bases are TGTGCCAGCAGCTTGGACTCCGGGGAGCTGTTTTTT. Protein product: CASSLDSGELFF. The J gene is TRBJ2-2, the V gene TRBV5-4; D not certain. CDR1 is SGHNT, CDR2 YYREEE, per germline (reference sequence). CDR3 length: 12 amino acids. Between the trimmed V and J ends, which lost 0 bases and 6 bases, there was a span of 3 bases.

The chain combines TRBV29-1 with TRBJ2-2; TRBD2 aligns across 14 bases. There are 19 residues in the CDR3. Germline V lookup: CDR1 SQVTM, CDR2 ANQGSEA. Germline trimming cut 2 bases from V and 4 bases from J; bases unmatched to any gene: 12. CDR3 in DNA: TGCAGCGTTGAAAACCCCGGGACTAGCGGGAGACGGAGCACCGGGGAGCTGTTTTTT. It encodes CSVENPGTSGRRSTGELFF.

J is TRBJ1-5 and V is TRBV7-2; 9 positions agree with TRBD1. Germline V gives CDR1 SGHTA, CDR2 FQGNSA. J gave up 4 bases and V 0 bases, and 1 base lay outside the gene matches. The CDR3 has 15 amino acids. In nucleotides, the CDR3 is TGTGCCAGCAGCTTAGCCGGACAGGGGAATCAGCCCCAGCATTTT. This encodes CASSLAGQGNQPQHF. The full variable domain, rest sourced from reference TRBV7-2 and TRBJ1-5, is GAGVSQSPSNKVTEKGKDVELRCDPISGHTALYWYRQSLGQGLEFLIYFQGNSAPDKSGLPSDRFSAERTGGSVSTLTIQRTQQEDSAVYLCASSLAGQGNQPQHFGDGTRLSIL.

This clone was detected once. The chain is built from TRBV13 and TRBJ2-1, with TRBD2 matching over 9 bases. CDR1 is PRHDT and CDR2 is FYEKMQ in the germline V gene (reference sequence). The CDR3 length is 15 residues. V lost 1 base, J lost 8 bases, and 6 bases stayed unmatched. Written as DNA, the CDR3 is TGTGCCAGCAGCTTAGAAGTATTAGCGGGAGATGAGCAGTTCTTC. It is translated as CASSLEVLAGDEQFF.

Only one count was recorded for this clone. The same CDR3 also results from other DNA sequences found in this sample. The chain links TRBV4-1 to TRBJ1-1; 9 nucleotides line up with TRBD1. There are 15 residues in the CDR3. CDR1 is MGHRA and CDR2 is YSYEKL in the germline V gene. J gave up 2 bases and V 0 bases, and 1 base lay outside the gene matches. CDR3 sequence: CASSQETGGNTEAFF. CDR3 nucleotides: TGCGCCAGCAGCCAAGAAACAGGGGGCAACACTGAAGCTTTCTTT.

The rearrangement links TRBV7-2 to TRBJ2-7; the match to TRBD1 covers 8 bases. The trim removed 2 bases at V and 4 bases at J, leaving 7 bases unmatched. Germline-derived CDR1 and CDR2 are SGHTA and FQGNSA. The CDR3 spans 15 residues. As DNA, the CDR3 is TGTGCCAGCAGCTTACAGACAGGGGAAGGGTACGAGCAGTACTTC. Encoded protein: CASSLQTGEGYEQYF.

This clone was counted between two and nine times. This chain uses TRBV5-4 with TRBJ1-1; 9 bases map to TRBD1. V shed 0 bases and J 1 base; nucleotides not matched to a gene: 4. The germline gives CDR1 SGHNT, CDR2 YYREEE (reference sequence). The CDR3 totals 16 residues. The CDR3 is CASSLGWTGENTEAFF. DNA of the CDR3: TGTGCCAGCAGCTTGGGTTGGACAGGGGAGAACACTGAAGCTTTCTTT.